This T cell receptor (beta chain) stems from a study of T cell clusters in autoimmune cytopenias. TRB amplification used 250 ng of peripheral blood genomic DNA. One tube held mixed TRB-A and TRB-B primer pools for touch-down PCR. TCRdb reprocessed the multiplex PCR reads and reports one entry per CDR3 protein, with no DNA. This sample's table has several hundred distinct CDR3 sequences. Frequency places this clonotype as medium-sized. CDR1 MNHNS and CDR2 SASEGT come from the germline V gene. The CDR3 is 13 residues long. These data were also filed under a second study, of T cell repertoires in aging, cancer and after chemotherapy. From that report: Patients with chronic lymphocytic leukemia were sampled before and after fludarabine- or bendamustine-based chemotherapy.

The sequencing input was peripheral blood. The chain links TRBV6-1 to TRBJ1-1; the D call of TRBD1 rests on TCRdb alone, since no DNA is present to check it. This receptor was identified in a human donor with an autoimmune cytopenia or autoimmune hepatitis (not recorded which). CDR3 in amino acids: CASSAFRGTEAFF.